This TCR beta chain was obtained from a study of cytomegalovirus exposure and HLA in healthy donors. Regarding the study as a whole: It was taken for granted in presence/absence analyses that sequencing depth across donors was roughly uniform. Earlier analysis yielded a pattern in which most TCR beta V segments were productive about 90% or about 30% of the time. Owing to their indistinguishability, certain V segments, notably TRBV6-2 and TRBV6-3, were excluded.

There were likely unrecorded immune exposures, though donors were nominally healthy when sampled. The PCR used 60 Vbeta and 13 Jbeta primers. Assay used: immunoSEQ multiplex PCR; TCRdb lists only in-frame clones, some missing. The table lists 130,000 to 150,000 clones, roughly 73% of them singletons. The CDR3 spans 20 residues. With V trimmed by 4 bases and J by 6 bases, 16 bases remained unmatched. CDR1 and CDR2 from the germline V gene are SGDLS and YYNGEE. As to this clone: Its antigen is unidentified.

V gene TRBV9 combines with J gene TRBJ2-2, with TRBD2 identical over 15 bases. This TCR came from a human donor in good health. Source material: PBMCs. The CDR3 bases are TGTGCCAGCAGCCTGAGAGGGGGCGCGGGACTAGCGGGGGGAGCCGGGGAGCTGTTTTTT. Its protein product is CASSLRGGAGLAGGAGELFF. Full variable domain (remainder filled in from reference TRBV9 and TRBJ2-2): DSGVTQTPKHLITATGQRVTLRCSPRSGDLSVYWYQQSLDQGLQFLIQYYNGEERAKGNILERFSAQQFPDLHSELNLSSLELGDSALYFCASSLRGGAGLAGGAGELFFGEGSRLTVL.